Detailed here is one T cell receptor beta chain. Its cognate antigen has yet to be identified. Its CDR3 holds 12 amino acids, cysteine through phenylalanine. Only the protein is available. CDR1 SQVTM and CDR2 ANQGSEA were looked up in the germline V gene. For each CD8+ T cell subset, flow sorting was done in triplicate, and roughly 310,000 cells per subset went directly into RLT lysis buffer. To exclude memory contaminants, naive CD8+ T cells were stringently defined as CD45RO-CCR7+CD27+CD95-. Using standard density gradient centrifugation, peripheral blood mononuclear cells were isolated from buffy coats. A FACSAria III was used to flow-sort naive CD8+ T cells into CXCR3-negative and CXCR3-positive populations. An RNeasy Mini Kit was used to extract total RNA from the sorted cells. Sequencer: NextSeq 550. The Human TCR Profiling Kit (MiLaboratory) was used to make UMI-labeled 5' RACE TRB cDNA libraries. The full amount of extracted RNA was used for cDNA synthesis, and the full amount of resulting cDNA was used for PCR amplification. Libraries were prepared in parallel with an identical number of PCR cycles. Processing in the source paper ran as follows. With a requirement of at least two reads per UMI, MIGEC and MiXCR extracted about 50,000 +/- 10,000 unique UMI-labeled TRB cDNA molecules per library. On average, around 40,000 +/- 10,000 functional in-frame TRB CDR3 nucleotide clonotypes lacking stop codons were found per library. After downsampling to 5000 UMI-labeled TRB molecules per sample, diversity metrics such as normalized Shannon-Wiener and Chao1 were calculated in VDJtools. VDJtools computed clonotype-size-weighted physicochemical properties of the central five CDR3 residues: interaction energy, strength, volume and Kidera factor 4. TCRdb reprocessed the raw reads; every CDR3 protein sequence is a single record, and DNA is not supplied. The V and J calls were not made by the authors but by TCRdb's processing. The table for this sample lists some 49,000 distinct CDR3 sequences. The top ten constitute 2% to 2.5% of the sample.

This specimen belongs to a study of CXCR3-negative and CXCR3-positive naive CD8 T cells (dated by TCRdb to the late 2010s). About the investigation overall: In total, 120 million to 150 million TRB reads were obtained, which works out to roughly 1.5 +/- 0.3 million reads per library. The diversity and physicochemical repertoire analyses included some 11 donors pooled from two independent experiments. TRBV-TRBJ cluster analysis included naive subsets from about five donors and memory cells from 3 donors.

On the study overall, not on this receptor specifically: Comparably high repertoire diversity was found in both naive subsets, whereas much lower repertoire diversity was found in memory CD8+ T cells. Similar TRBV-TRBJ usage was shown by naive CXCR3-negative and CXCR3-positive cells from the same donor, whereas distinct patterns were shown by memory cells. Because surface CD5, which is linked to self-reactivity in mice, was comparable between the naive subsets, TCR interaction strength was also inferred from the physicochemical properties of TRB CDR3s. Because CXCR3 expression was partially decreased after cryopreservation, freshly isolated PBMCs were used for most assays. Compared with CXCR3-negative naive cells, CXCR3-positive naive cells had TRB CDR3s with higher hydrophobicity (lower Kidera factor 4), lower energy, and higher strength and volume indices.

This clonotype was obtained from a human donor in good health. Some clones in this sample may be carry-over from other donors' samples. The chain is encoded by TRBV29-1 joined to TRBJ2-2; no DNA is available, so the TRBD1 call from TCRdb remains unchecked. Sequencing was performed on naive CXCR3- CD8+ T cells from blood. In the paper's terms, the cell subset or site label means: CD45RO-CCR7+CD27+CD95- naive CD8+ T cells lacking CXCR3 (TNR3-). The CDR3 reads CSVPTGAGELFF.